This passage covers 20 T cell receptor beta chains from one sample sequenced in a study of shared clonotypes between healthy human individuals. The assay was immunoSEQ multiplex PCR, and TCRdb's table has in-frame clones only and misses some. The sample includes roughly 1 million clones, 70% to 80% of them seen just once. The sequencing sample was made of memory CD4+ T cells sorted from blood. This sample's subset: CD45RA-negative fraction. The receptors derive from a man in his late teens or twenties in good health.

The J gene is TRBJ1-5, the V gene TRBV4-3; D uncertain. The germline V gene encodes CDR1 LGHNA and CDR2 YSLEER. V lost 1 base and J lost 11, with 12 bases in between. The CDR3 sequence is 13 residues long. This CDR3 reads CASSQATGVAQHF. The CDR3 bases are TGCGCCAGCAGCCAAGCCACCGGGGTAGCCCAGCATTTT.

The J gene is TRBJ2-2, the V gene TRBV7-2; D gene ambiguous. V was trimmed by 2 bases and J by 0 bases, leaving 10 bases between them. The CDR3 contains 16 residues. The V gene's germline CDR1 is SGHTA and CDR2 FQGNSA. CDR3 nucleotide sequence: TGTGCCAGCAGCTTAAGTGCAGCTACGAACACCGGGGAGCTGTTTTTT. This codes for CASSLSAATNTGELFF. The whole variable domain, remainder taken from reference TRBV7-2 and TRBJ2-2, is GAGVSQSPSNKVTEKGKDVELRCDPISGHTALYWYRQSLGQGLEFLIYFQGNSAPDKSGLPSDRFSAERTGGSVSTLTIQRTQQEDSAVYLCASSLSAATNTGELFFGEGSRLTVL.

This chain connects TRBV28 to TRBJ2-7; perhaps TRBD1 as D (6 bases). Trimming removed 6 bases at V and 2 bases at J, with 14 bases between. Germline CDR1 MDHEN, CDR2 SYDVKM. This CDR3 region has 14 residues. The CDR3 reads CASSRPDSAYEQYF. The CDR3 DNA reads TGTGCCAGCAGCCGCCCGGACAGCGCCTACGAGCAGTACTTC. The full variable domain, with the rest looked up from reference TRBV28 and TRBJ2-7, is DVKVTQSSRYLVKRTGEKVFLECVQDMDHENMFWYRQDPGLGLRLIYFSYDVKMKEKGDIPEGYSVSREKKERFSLILESASTNQTSMYLCASSRPDSAYEQYFGPGTRLTVT.

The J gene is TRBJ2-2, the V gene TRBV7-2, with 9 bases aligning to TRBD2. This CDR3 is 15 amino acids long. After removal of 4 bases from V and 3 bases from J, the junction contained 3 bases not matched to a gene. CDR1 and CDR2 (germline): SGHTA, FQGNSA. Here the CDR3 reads CASSSSGRHTGELFF. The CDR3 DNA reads TGTGCCAGCAGCTCGAGCGGGAGGCACACCGGGGAGCTGTTTTTT.

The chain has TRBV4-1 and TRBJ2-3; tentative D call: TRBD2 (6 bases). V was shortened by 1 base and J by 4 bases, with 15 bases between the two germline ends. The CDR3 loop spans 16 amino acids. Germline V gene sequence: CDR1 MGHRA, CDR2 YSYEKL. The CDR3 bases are TGCGCCAGCAGCCAAGGGTATAGCGGCGGGGCAGATACGCAGTATTTT. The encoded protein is CASSQGYSGGADTQYF.

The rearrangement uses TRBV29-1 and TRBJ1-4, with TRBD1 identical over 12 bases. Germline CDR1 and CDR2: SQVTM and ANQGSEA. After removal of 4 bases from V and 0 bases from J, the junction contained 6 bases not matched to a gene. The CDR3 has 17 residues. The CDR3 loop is CSVAGDRGPATNEKLFF. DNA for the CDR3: TGCAGCGTTGCCGGGGACAGGGGGCCTGCAACTAATGAAAAACTGTTTTTT.

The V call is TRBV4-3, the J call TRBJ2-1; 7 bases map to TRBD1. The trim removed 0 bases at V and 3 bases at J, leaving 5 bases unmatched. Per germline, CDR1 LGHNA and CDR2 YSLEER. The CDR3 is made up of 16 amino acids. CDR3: CASSQEGGTDYNEQFF. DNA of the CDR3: TGCGCCAGCAGCCAAGAAGGTGGGACAGACTACAATGAGCAGTTCTTC.

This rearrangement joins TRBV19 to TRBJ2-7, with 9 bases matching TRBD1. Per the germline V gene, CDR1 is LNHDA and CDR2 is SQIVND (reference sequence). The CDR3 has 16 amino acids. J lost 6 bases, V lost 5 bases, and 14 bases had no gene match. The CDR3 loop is CASSPIPGQGLLEQYF. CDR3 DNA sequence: TGTGCCAGTAGTCCGATACCGGGACAGGGCCTCCTCGAGCAGTACTTC. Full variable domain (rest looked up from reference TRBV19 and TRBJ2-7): DGGITQSPKYLFRKEGQNVTLSCEQNLNHDAMYWYRQDPGQGLRLIYYSQIVNDFQKGDIAEGYSVSREKKESFPLTVTSAQKNPTAFYLCASSPIPGQGLLEQYFGPGTRLTVT.

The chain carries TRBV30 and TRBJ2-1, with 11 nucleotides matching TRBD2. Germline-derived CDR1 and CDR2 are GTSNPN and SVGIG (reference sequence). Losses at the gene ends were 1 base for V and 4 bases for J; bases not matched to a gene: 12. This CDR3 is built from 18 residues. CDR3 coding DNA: TGTGCCTGGAGTGAACGGCTAGCGGGAGGTGGGGCTTACAATGAGCAGTTCTTC. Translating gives CAWSERLAGGGAYNEQFF.

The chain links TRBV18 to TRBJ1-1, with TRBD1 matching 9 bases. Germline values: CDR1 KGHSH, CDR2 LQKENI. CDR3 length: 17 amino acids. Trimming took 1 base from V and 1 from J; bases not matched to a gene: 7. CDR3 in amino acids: CASSPRAGTGTNTEAFF. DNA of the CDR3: TGTGCCAGCTCACCACGGGCAGGGACAGGGACGAACACTGAAGCTTTCTTT.

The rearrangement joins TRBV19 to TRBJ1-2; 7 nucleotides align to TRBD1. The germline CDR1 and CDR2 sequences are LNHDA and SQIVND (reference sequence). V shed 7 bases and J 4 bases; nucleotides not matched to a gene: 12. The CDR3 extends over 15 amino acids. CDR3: CASTLAPTGTYGYTF. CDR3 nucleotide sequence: TGTGCCAGTACCCTGGCCCCGACAGGGACCTATGGCTACACCTTC.

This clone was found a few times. The CDR3 is CASSLQGLGNTEAFF. The CDR3 DNA reads TGTGCCAGCTCACTACAGGGCCTAGGGAACACTGAAGCTTTCTTT. The chain links TRBV18 to TRBJ1-1; maybe TRBD1 (6 bases). V lost 4 bases and J 1 base, leaving 13 bases between the germline ends. The germline V gene encodes CDR1 KGHSH and CDR2 LQKENI. The CDR3 is 15 amino acids.

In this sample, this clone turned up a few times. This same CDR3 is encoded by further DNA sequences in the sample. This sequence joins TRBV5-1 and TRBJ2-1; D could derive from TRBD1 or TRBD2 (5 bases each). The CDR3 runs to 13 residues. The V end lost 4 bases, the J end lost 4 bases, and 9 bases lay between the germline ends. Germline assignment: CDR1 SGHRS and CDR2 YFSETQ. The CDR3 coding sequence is TGCGCCAGCAGCCCGGGACCGTACAATGAGCAGTTCTTC. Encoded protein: CASSPGPYNEQFF.

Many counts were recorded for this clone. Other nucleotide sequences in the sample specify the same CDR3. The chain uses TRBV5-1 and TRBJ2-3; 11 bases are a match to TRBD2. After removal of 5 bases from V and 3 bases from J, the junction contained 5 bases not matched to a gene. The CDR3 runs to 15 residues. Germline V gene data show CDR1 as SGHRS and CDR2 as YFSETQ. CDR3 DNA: TGCGCCAGCAGGGATGGGACTAGCGGAACAGATACGCAGTATTTT. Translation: CASRDGTSGTDTQYF.

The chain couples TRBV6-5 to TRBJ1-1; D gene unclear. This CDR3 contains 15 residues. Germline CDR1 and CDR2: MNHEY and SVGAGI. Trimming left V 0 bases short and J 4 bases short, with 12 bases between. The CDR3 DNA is TGTGCCAGCAGTTACTCCACGGGTGGAAGCACTGAAGCTTTCTTT. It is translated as CASSYSTGGSTEAFF.

The CDR3 region is CASSESGNTEAFF. The CDR3 nucleotides are TGTGCCAGCAGTGAGTCAGGCAACACTGAAGCTTTCTTT. The chain carries TRBV2 and TRBJ1-1; D gene ambiguous. The CDR3 runs to 13 residues. Germline CDR1 reads SNHLY; CDR2 reads FYNNEI. V was trimmed by 3 bases and J by 2 bases, leaving 7 bases between them. Full variable domain (missing parts from reference TRBV2 and TRBJ1-1): EPEVTQTPSHQVTQMGQEVILRCVPISNHLYFYWYRQILGQKVEFLVSFYNNEISEKSEIFDDQFSVERPDGSNFTLKIRSTKLEDSAMYFCASSESGNTEAFFGQGTRLTVV.

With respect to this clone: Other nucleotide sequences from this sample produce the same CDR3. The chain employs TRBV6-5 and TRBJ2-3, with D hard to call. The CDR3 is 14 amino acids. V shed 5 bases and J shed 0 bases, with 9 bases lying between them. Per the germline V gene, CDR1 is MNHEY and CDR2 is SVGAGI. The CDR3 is CASSPDASTDTQYF. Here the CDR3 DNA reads TGTGCCAGCAGTCCAGACGCAAGCACAGATACGCAGTATTTT.

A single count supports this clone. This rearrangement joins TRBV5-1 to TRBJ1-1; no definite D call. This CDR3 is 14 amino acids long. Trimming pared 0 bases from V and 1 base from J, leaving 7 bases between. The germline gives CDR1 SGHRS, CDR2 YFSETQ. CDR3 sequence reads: CASSLVPQNTEAFF. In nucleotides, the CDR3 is TGCGCCAGCAGCTTGGTTCCCCAGAACACTGAAGCTTTCTTT.

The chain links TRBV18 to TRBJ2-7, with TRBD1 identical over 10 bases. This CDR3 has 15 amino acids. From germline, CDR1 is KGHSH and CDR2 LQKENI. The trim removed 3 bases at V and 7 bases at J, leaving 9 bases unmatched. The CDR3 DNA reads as TGTGCCAGCTCACCGGGTGGACAGGGGGTTGGAGAGCAGTACTTC. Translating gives CASSPGGQGVGEQYF.

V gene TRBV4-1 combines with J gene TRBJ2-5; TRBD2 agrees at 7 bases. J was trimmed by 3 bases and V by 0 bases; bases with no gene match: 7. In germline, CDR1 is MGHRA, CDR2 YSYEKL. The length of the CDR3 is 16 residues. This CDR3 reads CASSQEGRGNKETQYF. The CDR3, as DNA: TGCGCCAGCAGCCAAGAGGGGCGGGGGAATAAAGAGACCCAGTACTTC.